This TCR beta chain came from a study of cytomegalovirus exposure and HLA in healthy donors. Whole-study results and caveats: A missense variant in DCLRE1C was later tied to TCR beta V- and J-gene trimming.

About this clone: Its matching antigen is unknown.

The donors, nominally healthy at sampling, likely had unrecorded immune exposures. Primers included in the PCR were 60 Vbeta and 13 Jbeta primers. As originally analysed: About 11 million of the 60 million to 90 million unique TCR beta chains counted in a later analysis were shared. Data came from immunoSEQ multiplex PCR; TCRdb stores just in-frame clones and leaves some out. V and J calls and clone size come straight from that table; D and trimming were deduced from the DNA. The sample gives about 150,000 clones, roughly 80% of which show up once; approximately 6.7% is in the top ten. Trimming stripped 4 bases from V and 6 bases from J, with 13 bases between. The germline CDR1 and CDR2 sequences are SGHDN and FVKESK. CDR3 length: 13 amino acids.

The V and J genes are TRBV14 and TRBJ2-7; D remains ambiguous. This clonotype was obtained from a male donor in good health and CMV-seropositive. The material sequenced was PBMCs. CDR3 residues: CASSLLISGEQYF. The CDR3 DNA is TGTGCCAGCAGCCTTTTGATCTCGGGCGAGCAGTACTTC.